These 14 T cell receptor beta chains share one sample of origin, sequenced in a study of Graves' ophthalmopathy and Graves' hyperthyroidism. RNA transcripts served as template for amplifying TCR beta CDR3 sequences. An opening RT-PCR round employed HTBI primers and preceded a second-round multiplex PCR. Via MiXCR, TCRdb re-called the multiplex PCR reads, giving one row per CDR3 protein. Of roughly 380,000 distinct CDR3 sequences in the sample, 15% to 17% are singletons; the top ten hold 5.5% to 7%. The sequencing input was peripheral blood. The source is a woman aged 18-29 years with stable Graves' hyperthyroidism.

This clonotype was recorded at least ten times. The chain has TRBV10-3 and TRBJ2-7; D uncertain. Trimming cost V 2 bases and J 4 bases, with 9 bases left between them. The CDR3 loop spans 13 amino acids. The V gene's germline CDR1 is ENHRY and CDR2 SYGVKD. The CDR3 DNA reads TGTGCCATCAGTGAGCGGCCGGAATACGAGCAGTACTTC. Translated: CAISERPEYEQYF.

There are many counts of this clonotype. The rearrangement links TRBV12-3 or TRBV12-4 to TRBJ1-2, with 7 bases fitting TRBD1. This CDR3 has 14 residues. The trim removed 4 bases at V and 4 bases at J, leaving 6 bases unmatched. The CDR3 protein is CASSSATGSYGYTF. CDR3 nucleotide sequence: TGTGCCAGCAGTTCGGCGACAGGGAGCTATGGCTACACCTTC.

This clonotype has just a few counts. The chain carries TRBV5-1 and TRBJ2-7, with 7 bases matching TRBD1. Germline lookup yields CDR1 SGHRS and CDR2 YFSETQ. The ends lost 7 bases at V and 3 bases at J; junction bases unmatched: 13. The CDR3 consists of 15 residues. The CDR3 DNA sequence: TGCGCCAGCCAGAGGAACAGACAGGGTCGCTACGAGCAGTACTTC. This gives the protein CASQRNRQGRYEQYF. Combining the CDR3 with reference TRBV5-1 and TRBJ2-7 gives the whole variable domain KAGVTQTPRYLIKTRGQQVTLSCSPISGHRSVSWYQQTPGQGLQFLFEYFSETQRNKGNFPGRFSGRQFSNSRSEMNVSTLELGDSALYLCASQRNRQGRYEQYFGPGTRLTVT.

This clonotype was counted many times. The CDR3 region is CATPLGFPDGELFF. Written as DNA, the CDR3 is TGCGCCACCCCCCTAGGATTTCCAGACGGGGAGCTGTTTTTT. The genes are TRBV5-1 and TRBJ2-2, with unresolved D. The V and J ends lost 9 bases and 7 bases respectively, with 19 bases between them. CDR1 is SGHRS and CDR2 is YFSETQ in the germline V gene. CDR3 length equals 14 residues.

In its sample, this clonotype was seen many times. This chain links TRBV11-3 with TRBJ2-5, with 7 bases that match TRBD1. CDR3 length: 16 amino acids. With 4 bases clipped from V and 1 base from J, the junction kept 9 bases outside the gene matches. Germline CDR1 is SGHNT and CDR2 is YENEEA. CDR3 region: CASSYTPGQTQETQYF. CDR3 nucleotides: TGTGCCAGCAGCTACACACCGGGACAGACCCAAGAGACCCAGTACTTC.

This clonotype came up once. The J gene is TRBJ1-1, the V gene TRBV12-3 or TRBV12-4; TRBD1 matches at 8 bases. CDR3 size: 12 residues. J was trimmed by 7 bases and V by 7 bases; bases with no gene match: 5. CDR3 nucleotide sequence: TGTGCCAGCACTACAGGGGGTAGTGAAGCTTTCTTT. Its translation: CASTTGGSEAFF.

This clonotype has a handful of counts. The rearrangement joins TRBV27 to TRBJ2-7, with no clear D. The V gene's germline CDR1 is MNHEY and CDR2 SMNVEV (reference sequence). The CDR3 has 16 amino acids. Trimming took off 4 bases at V and 2 bases at J, with 18 bases between the two ends. CDR3 amino acids: CASSWVLSNPPYEQYF. The CDR3 DNA is TGTGCCAGCAGTTGGGTCCTCTCTAACCCTCCCTACGAGCAGTACTTC.

This clonotype was observed many times. This chain joins TRBV20-1 and TRBJ1-2, with D maybe TRBD1 (5 bases). Trimming shortened V by 4 bases and J by 0 bases, and 9 bases separated the two germline ends. This CDR3 is 13 amino acids long. The V gene's germline CDR1 is DFQATT and CDR2 SNEGSKA (reference sequence). The CDR3: CSANEGTNYGYTF. The CDR3 DNA sequence: TGCAGTGCTAATGAGGGGACTAACTATGGCTACACCTTC.

This clonotype was found many times. The chain carries TRBV27 and TRBJ2-3; 8 nucleotides align to TRBD1. V was clipped by 5 bases and J by 4 bases; unmatched bases: 8. CDR1 MNHEY and CDR2 SMNVEV come from the germline V gene (reference sequence). CDR3 length equals 15 residues. The CDR3 DNA reads as TGTGCCAGCAGTCACTACTCAGGGGGCGCAGATACGCAGTATTTT. Its protein product is CASSHYSGGADTQYF.

This clonotype was detected ten times or more. The V gene is TRBV6-5, the J gene TRBJ2-5, with D tentatively TRBD2 (7 bases). The length of the CDR3 is 14 residues. V dropped 2 bases and J dropped 5 bases, with 12 bases sitting between them. Germline values: CDR1 MNHEY, CDR2 SVGAGI. The CDR3 region is CASSYGLGGETQYF. CDR3 bases: TGTGCCAGCAGTTACGGACTAGGGGGGGAGACCCAGTACTTC.

This clonotype was observed at least ten times. The chain couples TRBV5-4 to TRBJ1-5, with a tentative D call TRBD1 (5 bases). The germline V gene has CDR1 SGHNT and CDR2 YYREEE (reference sequence). The germline V and J ends were trimmed by 1 base and 4 bases, with 9 bases remaining between them. The CDR3 consists of 14 residues. CDR3 residues: CASSLWGVNQPQHF. In DNA form, the CDR3 reads TGTGCCAGCAGCTTGTGGGGGGTGAATCAGCCCCAGCATTTT. The full variable domain, its missing parts supplied by reference TRBV5-4 and TRBJ1-5, is ETGVTQSPTHLIKTRGQQVTLRCSSQSGHNTVSWYQQALGQGPQFIFQYYREEENGRGNFPPRFSGLQFPNYSSELNVNALELDDSALYLCASSLWGVNQPQHFGDGTRLSIL.

Many counts were recorded for this clonotype. The chain couples TRBV7-8 to TRBJ2-5, with 9 bases that match TRBD1. Germline V lookup: CDR1 SGHVS, CDR2 FQNEAQ. This CDR3 has 16 amino acids. Unmatched junction bases numbered 15, after V lost 4 bases and J lost 9 bases. The CDR3 region is CASSSLGDREISAQYF. DNA for the CDR3: TGTGCCAGCAGCTCCTTGGGGGACAGGGAAATTTCGGCCCAGTACTTC.

The chain employs TRBV28 and TRBJ2-7; D gene ambiguous. Trimming shortened V by 4 bases and J by 0 bases, and 10 bases separated the two germline ends. This CDR3 is 14 amino acids long. Looked up from germline, CDR1 is MDHEN and CDR2 is SYDVKM. The CDR3 DNA sequence: TGTGCCAGCAGTTCACATCCGAGCTCCTACGAGCAGTACTTC. Protein: CASSSHPSSYEQYF. Complete variable domain (other parts from reference TRBV28 and TRBJ2-7): DVKVTQSSRYLVKRTGEKVFLECVQDMDHENMFWYRQDPGLGLRLIYFSYDVKMKEKGDIPEGYSVSREKKERFSLILESASTNQTSMYLCASSSHPSSYEQYFGPGTRLTVT.

The genes are TRBV11-3 and TRBJ2-4, with 9 bases lining up with TRBD1. V shed 3 bases, J shed 1 base, and the junction held 13 bases outside the gene matches. Germline assignment: CDR1 SGHNT and CDR2 YENEEA. The CDR3 loop spans 19 amino acids. Here the CDR3 reads CASSFTGQGWFGAKNIQYF. CDR3 DNA: TGTGCCAGCAGCTTCACGGGACAGGGTTGGTTTGGCGCCAAAAACATTCAGTACTTC.